The 15 T cell receptor beta chains below come from one sample, sequenced in a study of blood T cells in healthy people across ages. For the second PCR, which ran for about 7 to 11 cycles, a sample-barcoded 5' primer and a J-beta primer mix were used. MiXCR, run by TCRdb on the 5' RACE reads, gives a single entry per CDR3 protein. The top ten hold under 15% of the sample, which has 850,000 to 1,100,000 distinct CDR3 sequences, around two fifths seen once. The material sequenced was blood. These receptors originate from a man between 18 and 29 years old in good health.

This clonotype was counted between two and nine times. The chain employs TRBV12-3 or TRBV12-4 and TRBJ1-2; D is undetermined. V gave up 3 bases and J gave up 0 bases, with 14 bases separating them. The CDR3 runs to 16 residues. In DNA form, the CDR3 reads TGTGCCAGCAGTTTTACCGAGACAACCTCTAACTATGGCTACACCTTC. Translated: CASSFTETTSNYGYTF.

This clonotype was observed a few times. The V gene is TRBV13, the J gene TRBJ1-2, with a tentative D call TRBD1 (6 bases). In germline, CDR1 is PRHDT, CDR2 FYEKMQ (reference sequence). This CDR3 contains 14 residues. V dropped 8 bases and J dropped 0 bases, with 13 bases sitting between them. Here the CDR3 DNA reads TGTGCCAGCTTTAAACAGGGATCTAACTATGGCTACACCTTC. The encoded protein is CASFKQGSNYGYTF.

The chain uses TRBV4-1 and TRBJ1-4; D call uncertain. There are 16 residues in the CDR3. Trimming cost V 1 base and J 0 bases, with 9 bases left between them. Looked up from germline, CDR1 is MGHRA and CDR2 is YSYEKL. The CDR3 sequence: CASSQVWAATNEKLFF. The CDR3 DNA reads TGCGCCAGCAGCCAAGTATGGGCAGCAACTAATGAAAAACTGTTTTTT.

This rearrangement joins TRBV10-2 to TRBJ2-3, with 8 bases aligning to TRBD2. The CDR3 consists of 15 residues. Trimming at V came to 3 bases and at J to 5 bases, leaving 7 bases not matched to a gene. Per the germline V gene, CDR1 is WSHSY and CDR2 is SAAADI. The CDR3 spells CASSDPSGGGDTQYF. The CDR3 region has the DNA TGCGCCAGCAGTGACCCAAGCGGGGGTGGAGATACGCAGTATTTT.

The V and J genes are TRBV12-3 or TRBV12-4 and TRBJ1-1, with a weak D call TRBD1 (5 bases). Trimming stripped 7 bases from V and 1 base from J, with 19 bases between. CDR3 length: 16 residues. The DNA for the CDR3 is TGTGCCAGCACTTTGGGGACTCGTCGGAGGAACACTGAAGCTTTCTTT. Translated, it gives CASTLGTRRRNTEAFF.

The chain joins TRBV6-2 or TRBV6-3 to TRBJ2-5, with a tentative D call TRBD1 (5 bases). Trimming removed 9 bases at V and 11 bases at J, with 22 bases between. The CDR3 length is 13 residues. CDR1 is MNHEY, CDR2 SVGEGT, per germline. The CDR3 nucleotides are TGTGCCAGTTGCGCATCAGGACACAATGAGCAGTACTTC. Translated, it gives CASCASGHNEQYF.

This chain connects TRBV9 to TRBJ2-1; no definite D call. V was pared by 0 bases and J by 10 bases, with 14 bases between. The CDR3 is made up of 14 amino acids. Germline V gives CDR1 SGDLS, CDR2 YYNGEE. The CDR3 nucleotides read TGTGCCAGCAGCGTAGGGGGTCCCTCCTACGAGCAGTTCTTC. Translating it yields CASSVGGPSYEQFF.

In this sample, this clonotype turned up a few times. The V and J genes are TRBV2 and TRBJ1-5, with 9 positions matching TRBD1. The CDR3 has 15 residues. The V segment lost 6 bases and the J segment 6 bases; nucleotides outside the gene matches: 9. In germline, CDR1 is SNHLY, CDR2 FYNNEI. CDR3: CASRGQGLLIQPQHF. The CDR3, as DNA: TGTGCCAGCAGGGGACAGGGCCTTTTGATTCAGCCCCAGCATTTT.

This chain connects TRBV20-1 to TRBJ2-2, with 9 bases fitting TRBD1. CDR3 length equals 15 residues. CDR1 is DFQATT and CDR2 is SNEGSKA in the germline V gene (reference sequence). With V trimmed by 2 bases and J by 9 bases, 10 bases remained unmatched. Here the CDR3 reads CSARWDRASYRELFF. The CDR3 DNA reads TGCAGTGCTAGATGGGACAGGGCTTCTTATCGGGAGCTGTTTTTT.

This clonotype came up a few times. J is TRBJ2-3 and V is TRBV6-2 or TRBV6-3; D unclear. Deletions cut 0 bases from V and 0 bases from J, with 13 bases between. The CDR3 is 17 residues long. Germline CDR1 reads MNHEY; CDR2 reads SVGEGT. CDR3 region: CASSYSVSRASTDTQYF. CDR3 DNA sequence: TGTGCCAGCAGTTACTCAGTGTCCCGCGCTAGCACAGATACGCAGTATTTT.

This clonotype has at least ten counts. The V and J genes are TRBV5-5 and TRBJ2-3; tentatively, D is TRBD2 (5 bases). The germline V and J ends were trimmed by 3 bases and 8 bases, with 10 bases remaining between them. The CDR3 covers 12 residues. Germline-derived CDR1 and CDR2 are SGHKS and YYEKEE (reference sequence). CDR3 DNA sequence: TGTGCCAGCAGCTCTCTAGAGGGTACGCAGTATTTT. Protein: CASSSLEGTQYF.

V and J are TRBV24-1 and TRBJ2-5; 11 bases match TRBD1. Trimming cost V 3 bases and J 5 bases; bases outside gene matches: 7. CDR1 is KGHDR and CDR2 is SFDVKD in the germline V gene. The CDR3 has 16 residues. The CDR3 nucleotides read TGTGCCACCAGTGATCCCCGGACAGGGGGCAGGGAGACCCAGTACTTC. Translating it yields CATSDPRTGGRETQYF.

This clonotype was observed a handful of times. The rearrangement joins TRBV29-1 to TRBJ1-3, with D uncertain. The CDR3 has 11 residues. Germline CDR1 is SQVTM and CDR2 is ANQGSEA. V lost 3 bases to trimming and J lost 3 bases, with 3 bases between them. The CDR3 is CSVEVGNTIYF. CDR3 bases: TGCAGCGTTGAGGTTGGAAACACCATATATTTT.

The rearrangement uses TRBV9 and TRBJ2-1; a weak D match, TRBD2 (6 bases). Trimming took off 4 bases at V and 5 bases at J, with 16 bases between the two ends. The CDR3 is made up of 15 amino acids. CDR1 and CDR2 from the germline V gene are SGDLS and YYNGEE. CDR3 DNA: TGTGCCAGCAGCCCGGACCTGGGGAGGCACAATGAGCAGTTCTTC. Encoded protein: CASSPDLGRHNEQFF.

This clonotype came up a few times. The J gene is TRBJ2-3, the V gene TRBV27; 9 bases align to TRBD2. This CDR3 is built from 22 residues. Germline V CDR1 and CDR2: MNHEY, SMNVEV (reference sequence). The J segment lost 0 bases and the V segment lost 0 bases, leaving 19 bases of the junction unmatched. The CDR3 coding sequence is TGTGCCAGCAGTTTATCGGCCCGGGAGCGGGGGGTACACCCGATTAGCACAGATACGCAGTATTTT. Protein product: CASSLSARERGVHPISTDTQYF.